The 26 T cell receptor beta chains below were found in one sample sequenced in a study of shared clonotypes between healthy human individuals. The table came from immunoSEQ multiplex PCR; TCRdb's copy has only in-frame clones and leaves some out. The sample holds about 480,000 clones, 60% to 80% seen once. Sequenced input: PBMCs. Receptors were obtained from a middle-aged woman in good health. Some clones in this sample may be carry-over from other donors' samples.

This sequence joins TRBV6-5 and TRBJ2-1; no reliable D call. V dropped 4 bases and J dropped 0 bases, with 7 bases sitting between them. CDR3 length: 14 amino acids. Germline CDR1 reads MNHEY; CDR2 reads SVGAGI. The CDR3 DNA follows: TGTGCCAGCAGTTCGGTCAGCTCCTACAATGAGCAGTTCTTC. Translating gives CASSSVSSYNEQFF.

The CDR3, as DNA: TGTGCCAGCAGCCCAAGACTAGCGGGAGTGGACTATGAGCAGTTCTTC. Its translation is CASSPRLAGVDYEQFF. The chain links TRBV4-2 to TRBJ2-1, with TRBD2 matching over 12 bases. The CDR3 runs to 16 residues. The germline V gene encodes CDR1 LGHNA and CDR2 YNFKEQ. Unmatched junction bases numbered 9, after V lost 4 bases and J lost 8 bases.

The genes are TRBV7-6 and TRBJ2-5; 12 nucleotides agree with TRBD2. V trimming: 4 bases; J trimming: 0 bases; junction bases outside the gene matches: 6. Germline V CDR1 and CDR2: SGHVS, FNYEAQ. The CDR3 totals 17 residues. CDR3 amino acids: CASSYGLAGSDQETQYF. The CDR3 nucleotides are TGTGCCAGCAGCTATGGACTAGCGGGATCAGACCAAGAGACCCAGTACTTC.

The chain employs TRBV19 and TRBJ2-7; D possibly matches TRBD1 or TRBD2 (5 bases each). This CDR3 has 19 residues. The V gene lost 3 bases and the J gene lost 0 bases, with 24 bases spanning the gap. Germline assignment: CDR1 LNHDA and CDR2 SQIVND (reference sequence). The CDR3 sequence: CASSIGKAGSFSPSYEQYF. The CDR3 coding sequence is TGTGCCAGTAGTATCGGTAAGGCAGGGAGTTTTTCCCCCTCCTACGAGCAGTACTTC.

The DNA of the CDR3 is TGTGCCAGCTCACCACTAGTAGCGGGAGGGCTAGATACGCAGTATTTT. Its translation is CASSPLVAGGLDTQYF. The chain combines TRBV18 with TRBJ2-3; TRBD2 agrees at 11 bases. CDR3 size: 16 residues. V trimming: 1 base; J trimming: 5 bases; junction bases outside the gene matches: 5. Germline lookup yields CDR1 KGHSH and CDR2 LQKENI. The complete variable domain, with remaining parts taken from reference TRBV18 and TRBJ2-3, reads NAGVMQNPRHLVRRRGQEARLRCSPMKGHSHVYWYRQLPEEGLKFMVYLQKENIIDESGMPKERFSAEFPKEGPSILRIQQVVRGDSAAYFCASSPLVAGGLDTQYFGPGTRLTVL.

The chain uses TRBV7-9 and TRBJ2-3; weak D call: TRBD2 (6 bases). V was clipped by 3 bases and J by 6 bases, with 13 bases between them. The CDR3 extends over 14 amino acids. CDR1 and CDR2 (germline): SEHNR, FQNEAQ (reference sequence). The CDR3 is CASSFGGNGDTQYF. The CDR3 nucleotides read TGTGCCAGCAGCTTTGGAGGGAACGGGGATACGCAGTATTTT.

Of note for this clone: A much larger clone is a single base away; this may be a read error. This sample also contains other DNA sequences that code for the same CDR3. This rearrangement joins TRBV6-1 to TRBJ1-5; D remains ambiguous. Germline CDR1 reads MNHNS; CDR2 reads SASEGT. CDR3 length equals 12 residues. The ends were cut back, 9 bases at V and 10 bases at J, with 16 bases in the middle. CDR3 in amino acids: CASKGPNVPQHF. The DNA of the CDR3 is TGTGCCAGTAAAGGGCCCAATGTTCCCCAGCATTTT.

V and J are TRBV7-9 and TRBJ1-3; 7 bases agree with TRBD1. The CDR3 has 16 amino acids. The germline gives CDR1 SEHNR, CDR2 FQNEAQ (reference sequence). Trimming cost V 5 bases and J 0 bases; bases outside gene matches: 7. The DNA for the CDR3 is TGTGCCAGCAGCCTAAGACAGGGTTTCTCTGGAAACACCATATATTTT. This translates into CASSLRQGFSGNTIYF. Together with reference TRBV7-9 and TRBJ1-3, the CDR3 gives the full variable domain: DTGVSQNPRHKITKRGQNVTFRCDPISEHNRLYWYRQTLGQGPEFLTYFQNEAQLEKSRLLSDRFSAERPKGSFSTLEIQRTEQGDSAMYLCASSLRQGFSGNTIYFGEGSWLTVV.

The V call is TRBV7-8, the J call TRBJ1-4, with 7 bases fitting TRBD1. This CDR3 has 16 residues. CDR1 SGHVS and CDR2 FQNEAQ come from the germline V gene. V was pared by 2 bases and J by 4 bases, with 7 bases of the junction left unmatched. The CDR3 protein is CASSLRTGGGNEKLFF. In DNA form, the CDR3 reads TGTGCCAGCAGCTTACGGACAGGCGGGGGTAATGAAAAACTGTTTTTT.

The genes are TRBV7-9 and TRBJ1-2, with 7 bases aligning to TRBD1. V was clipped by 5 bases and J by 4 bases; unmatched bases: 19. The CDR3 covers 18 residues. Germline values: CDR1 SEHNR, CDR2 FQNEAQ (reference sequence). CDR3 DNA: TGTGCCAGCAGCCCGTTTACAGAAAACAGGGGAGCGGGCTATGGCTACACCTTC. Residues: CASSPFTENRGAGYGYTF.

The table lists this clone with a few counts. The V call is TRBV2, the J call TRBJ2-3; perhaps D is TRBD1 or TRBD2 (6 bases each). Germline V lookup: CDR1 SNHLY, CDR2 FYNNEI. This CDR3 region has 18 residues. Trimming cost V 1 base and J 2 bases, with 19 bases left between them. The CDR3 region has the DNA TGTGCCAGCAGTGAAGTGAATTGGGGGGCCCTTTTCACAGATACGCAGTATTTT. Its protein is CASSEVNWGALFTDTQYF.

A single count supports this clone. The rearrangement uses TRBV29-1 and TRBJ2-3; D ambiguous. The CDR3 is 13 amino acids. Germline CDR1 is SQVTM and CDR2 is ANQGSEA. Trimming stripped 7 bases from V and 0 bases from J, with 11 bases between. DNA of the CDR3: TGCAGCGCTGTGGTGGGTAGCACAGATACGCAGTATTTT. Residues: CSAVVGSTDTQYF.

The DNA of the CDR3 is TGCAGCGTTCACCGTCAGGAGGACACTGAAGCTTTCTTT. Encoded protein: CSVHRQEDTEAFF. V is TRBV29-1 and J is TRBJ1-1; D is undetermined. Germline CDR1 SQVTM, CDR2 ANQGSEA. This CDR3 region has 13 residues. V lost 5 bases and J 3 bases, leaving 13 bases between the germline ends. Full variable domain (remainder filled in from reference TRBV29-1 and TRBJ1-1): SAVISQKPSRDICQRGTSLTIQCQVDSQVTMMFWYRQQPGQSLTLIATANQGSEATYESGFVIDKFPISRPNLTFSTLTVSNMSPEDSSIYLCSVHRQEDTEAFFGQGTRLTVV.

The chain employs TRBV7-9 and TRBJ2-1; D tentatively reads TRBD1 or TRBD2 (6 bases each). Germline CDR1 is SEHNR and CDR2 is FQNEAQ (reference sequence). Between the trimmed V and J ends, which lost 5 bases and 5 bases, there was a span of 28 bases. CDR3 length equals 19 residues. CDR3 in DNA: TGTGCCAGCAGCGGAGGGAGGACAGCGGCCTCTCTTCTTGACAATGAGCAGTTCTTC. Protein product: CASSGGRTAASLLDNEQFF.

The chain uses TRBV28 and TRBJ2-1; D is tentatively TRBD1 or TRBD2 (5 bases each). The V gene's germline CDR1 is MDHEN and CDR2 SYDVKM. The CDR3 runs 12 residues. V lost 7 bases and J 6 bases, leaving 10 bases between the germline ends. The CDR3 DNA sequence: TGTGCCAGCACCCCGGGGCGCAATGAGCAGTTCTTC. This gives the protein CASTPGRNEQFF.

This chain connects TRBV10-3 to TRBJ2-1, with TRBD2 matching 7 bases. CDR3 length: 15 residues. After removal of 6 bases from V and 10 bases from J, the junction contained 15 bases not matched to a gene. In germline, CDR1 is ENHRY, CDR2 SYGVKD. This CDR3 reads CAISATPGLPAEQFF. DNA for the CDR3: TGTGCCATCAGCGCCACACCGGGACTACCCGCGGAGCAGTTCTTC.

A few counts support this clone. This sequence joins TRBV2 and TRBJ2-5; D is uncertain. The V gene lost 7 bases and the J gene lost 4 bases, with 13 bases spanning the gap. The CDR3 sequence is 13 residues long. The germline V gene encodes CDR1 SNHLY and CDR2 FYNNEI. The CDR3 loop reads CASNGDSGETQYF. The CDR3 nucleotides read TGTGCCAGCAACGGTGATTCGGGAGAGACCCAGTACTTC.

This rearrangement joins TRBV7-8 to TRBJ2-3; maybe TRBD2 (6 bases). Germline CDR1 and CDR2: SGHVS and FQNEAQ. V lost 3 bases, J lost 7 bases, and 14 bases lay in between. The CDR3 length is 14 residues. CDR3 sequence (DNA): TGTGCCAGCAGCTTCATGGGGGGTACAAATACGCAGTATTTT. Protein product: CASSFMGGTNTQYF. Full variable domain (missing parts from reference TRBV7-8 and TRBJ2-3): GAGVSQSPRYKVAKRGQDVALRCDPISGHVSLFWYQQALGQGPEFLTYFQNEAQLDKSGLPSDRFFAERPEGSVSTLKIQRTQQEDSAVYLCASSFMGGTNTQYFGPGTRLTVL.

This clone has just one count. The rearrangement joins TRBV11-2 to TRBJ2-1; 13 positions match TRBD2. The CDR3 is 16 amino acids. Germline V gene sequence: CDR1 SGHAT, CDR2 FQNNGV. The J segment lost 5 bases and the V segment lost 4 bases, leaving 5 bases of the junction unmatched. The DNA for the CDR3 is TGTGCCAGCAGCTCCCAGGGACTAGCGGGACACAATGAGCAGTTCTTC. Protein sequence: CASSSQGLAGHNEQFF. The full variable domain, completed using reference TRBV11-2 and TRBJ2-1, is EAGVAQSPRYKIIEKRQSVAFWCNPISGHATLYWYQQILGQGPKLLIQFQNNGVVDDSQLPKDRFSAERLKGVDSTLKIQPAKLEDSAVYLCASSSQGLAGHNEQFFGPGTRLTVL.

The gene calls are TRBV11-2 and TRBJ2-1; 9 bases fit TRBD2. Germline V gives CDR1 SGHAT, CDR2 FQNNGV. The CDR3 contains 17 residues. V trimming: 1 base; J trimming: 5 bases; junction bases outside the gene matches: 9. The CDR3 DNA sequence: TGTGCCAGCAGCTTAGGGGGCGGTGGGACTAGCAACAATGAGCAGTTCTTC. The encoded protein is CASSLGGGGTSNNEQFF.

V usage is TRBV2 and J usage is TRBJ2-2; D is undetermined. Looked up from germline, CDR1 is SNHLY and CDR2 is FYNNEI. V shed 8 bases and J shed 1 base, with 8 bases lying between them. The CDR3 extends over 13 amino acids. CDR3 in DNA: TGTGCCAGCGGCCGTGAGAACACCGGGGAGCTGTTTTTT. It yields the protein CASGRENTGELFF.

This rearrangement joins TRBV11-3 to TRBJ1-1; D call uncertain. The CDR3 runs 14 residues. V was cut by 5 bases and J by 0 bases, with 10 bases left in between. Germline CDR1 SGHNT, CDR2 YENEEA. The CDR3 loop reads CASSPRELNTEAFF. In DNA form, the CDR3 reads TGTGCCAGCAGCCCCCGGGAGCTGAACACTGAAGCTTTCTTT.

This clone was recorded a few times. The V gene is TRBV7-2, the J gene TRBJ2-5; D is perhaps TRBD1 or TRBD2 (5 bases each). Germline assignment: CDR1 SGHTA and CDR2 FQGNSA. The V end lost 5 bases, the J end lost 6 bases, and 22 bases lay between the germline ends. CDR3 size: 16 residues. CDR3 DNA: TGTGCCAGCAGCAGAGAGGTGGGGACCACAATAAAGACCCAGTACTTC. Translating it yields CASSREVGTTIKTQYF.

This sequence joins TRBV2 and TRBJ2-3; D may be TRBD2 (5 bases). The CDR3 sequence is 14 residues long. Germline CDR1 SNHLY, CDR2 FYNNEI. The germline V and J ends were trimmed by 5 bases and 3 bases, with 12 bases remaining between them. CDR3 protein: CASSQDRTTDTQYF. The DNA for the CDR3 is TGTGCCAGCAGTCAAGATAGGACTACAGATACGCAGTATTTT.

Of note for this clone: One base away lies a much larger clone, so this may be a sequencing read error. CDR3 in amino acids: CASSLNSGDQPQHF. CDR3 DNA sequence: TGTGCCAGCAGTTTAAACTCCGGGGATCAGCCCCAGCATTTT. The rearrangement uses TRBV6-5 and TRBJ1-5, with no clear D. Trimming took off 4 bases at V and 5 bases at J, with 12 bases between the two ends. The CDR3 covers 14 residues. Germline V gene data show CDR1 as MNHEY and CDR2 as SVGAGI.

The chain employs TRBV5-5 and TRBJ2-7; D call uncertain. The V gene's germline CDR1 is SGHKS and CDR2 YYEKEE (reference sequence). Trimming removed 0 bases from V and 4 bases from J, with 11 bases in between. The CDR3 sequence is 14 residues long. The CDR3 DNA follows: TGTGCCAGCAGCTTGGAGTGGACGGCTTACGAGCAGTACTTC. It is translated as CASSLEWTAYEQYF.